This TCR beta chain was sequenced for a study of T-cell memory formation after mild COVID-19. Study details: TCR clusters were mostly confined to one donor each.

Many counts were recorded for this clonotype. What it recognizes is unknown. TCRdb reprocessed the 5' RACE reads with MiXCR, giving one entry per CDR3 protein. Altogether about 310,000 distinct CDR3 sequences are present, approximately 16% being singletons, with the ten largest covering around a fifth. Trimming stripped 5 bases from V and 8 bases from J, with 20 bases between. Germline CDR1 and CDR2: SGHRS and YFSETQ. CDR3 length: 15 amino acids. General study points: Shrinking CD4+ clones resided mostly in CM and EM, and CD8+ ones in EMRA.

J is TRBJ2-1 and V is TRBV5-1, with D perhaps matching TRBD2 (6 bases). Sequencing was carried out using PBMCs or a T cell subset sorted from them (not recorded which). The source of this sequence is a man between 18 and 35 years old who had mild COVID-19 (a few samples of this study predate the infection). Cell type and time point are not known. This chain's CDR3 is CASSRTHLGGDEQFF. Written as DNA, the CDR3 is TGCGCCAGCAGTCGAACCCACCTGGGAGGCGATGAGCAGTTCTTC.